The present entry profiles one TCR beta chain with its context. The CDR3 has 17 residues. Germline CDR1 SEHNR, CDR2 FQNEAQ (reference sequence). The ends lost 6 bases at V and 1 base at J; junction bases unmatched: 10. The source of the sample is a study of T-cell memory formation after mild COVID-19. TCRdb recomputed calls from the 5' RACE reads with MiXCR, one row per CDR3 protein. The sample carries 350,000 to 500,000 distinct CDR3 sequences, approximately 19% recorded once. The sequence came from a man younger than 30 who had mild COVID-19 (a few samples of this study predate the infection). Cell type and time point are not known. This chain uses TRBV7-9 with TRBJ2-7, with 12 bases fitting TRBD2. Sequenced: PBMCs or a T cell subset sorted from them (not recorded which). The CDR3 sequence is CASSHGLAGTRSYEQYF. Here the CDR3 DNA reads TGTGCCAGCAGTCACGGACTAGCGGGGACGAGGTCCTACGAGCAGTACTTC.